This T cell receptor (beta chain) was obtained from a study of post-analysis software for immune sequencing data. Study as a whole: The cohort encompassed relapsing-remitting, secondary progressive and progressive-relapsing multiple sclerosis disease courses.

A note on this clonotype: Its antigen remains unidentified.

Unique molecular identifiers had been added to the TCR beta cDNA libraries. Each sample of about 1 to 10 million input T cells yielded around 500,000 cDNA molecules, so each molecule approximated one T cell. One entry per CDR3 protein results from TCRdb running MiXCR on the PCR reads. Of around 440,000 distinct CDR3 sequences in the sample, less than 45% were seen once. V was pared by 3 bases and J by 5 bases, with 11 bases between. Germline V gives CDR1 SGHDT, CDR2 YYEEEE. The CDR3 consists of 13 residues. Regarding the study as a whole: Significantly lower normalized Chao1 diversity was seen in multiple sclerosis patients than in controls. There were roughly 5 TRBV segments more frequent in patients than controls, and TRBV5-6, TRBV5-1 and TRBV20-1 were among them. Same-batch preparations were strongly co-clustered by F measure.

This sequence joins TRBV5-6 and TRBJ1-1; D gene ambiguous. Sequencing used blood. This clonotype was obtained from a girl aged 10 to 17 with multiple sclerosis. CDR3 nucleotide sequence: TGTGCCAGCAGCTCCTGGGTCTTTACTGAAGCTTTCTTT. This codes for CASSSWVFTEAFF.